Many counts were recorded for the clone carrying this TCR beta chain. The sample is drawn from a study of CD8 T cells in ankylosing spondylitis. CDR3 length: 15 residues. The germline V gene encodes CDR1 SGHTA and CDR2 FQGTGA. J was trimmed by 5 bases and V by 1 base; bases with no gene match: 1. TCRdb processed the 5' RACE reads anew with MiXCR; each CDR3 protein has one entry. The sample lists around 130,000 distinct CDR3 sequences, 6% to 8.5% occurring once. Specimen: blood, either unsorted or a sorted T cell fraction (not recorded which). This TCR was recovered from a male donor with ankylosing spondylitis or in good health (not recorded which). This chain joins TRBV7-3 and TRBJ2-5; TRBD2 matches at 13 bases. This chain's CDR3 is CASSLRTSGSETQYF. The CDR3 nucleotides are TGTGCCAGCAGCTTAAGGACTAGCGGGAGTGAGACCCAGTACTTC.